Included here is one T cell receptor (beta chain) sequence, with context. The data originate from a study of blood T cell repertoires in COVID-19. The table came from immunoSEQ multiplex PCR; TCRdb's copy has only in-frame clones and leaves some out. Of 130,000 to 150,000 clones in the sample, about four fifths were seen once. Trimming took 4 bases from V and 5 from J, leaving 12 bases between them. Looked up from germline, CDR1 is SGHNT and CDR2 is YYREEE (reference sequence). This CDR3 contains 13 residues. The TCR comes from a human donor in a cohort sampled during active COVID-19. Source material: peripheral blood. The V call is TRBV5-4, the J call TRBJ2-5; tentative D call: TRBD1 (5 bases). CDR3 sequence reads: CASSPLHRETQYF. CDR3 nucleotides: TGTGCCAGCAGCCCCCTGCACAGGGAGACCCAGTACTTC.